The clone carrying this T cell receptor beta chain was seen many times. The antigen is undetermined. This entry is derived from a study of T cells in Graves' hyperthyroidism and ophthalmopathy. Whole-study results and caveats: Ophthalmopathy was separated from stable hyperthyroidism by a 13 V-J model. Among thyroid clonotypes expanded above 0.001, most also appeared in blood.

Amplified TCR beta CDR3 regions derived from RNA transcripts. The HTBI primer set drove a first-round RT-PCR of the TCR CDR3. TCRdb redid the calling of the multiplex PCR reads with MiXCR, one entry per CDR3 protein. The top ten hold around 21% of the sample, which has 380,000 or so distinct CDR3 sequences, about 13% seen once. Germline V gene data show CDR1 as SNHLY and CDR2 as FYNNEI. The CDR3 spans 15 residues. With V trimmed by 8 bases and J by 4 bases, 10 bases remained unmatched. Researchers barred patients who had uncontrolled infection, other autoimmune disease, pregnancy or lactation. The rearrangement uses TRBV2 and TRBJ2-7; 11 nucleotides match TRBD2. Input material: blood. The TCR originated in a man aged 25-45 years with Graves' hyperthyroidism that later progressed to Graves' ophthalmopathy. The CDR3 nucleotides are TGTGCCAGCCGGGGTAGCGGGGGGGCAGGATACGAGCAGTACTTC. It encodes CASRGSGGAGYEQYF.